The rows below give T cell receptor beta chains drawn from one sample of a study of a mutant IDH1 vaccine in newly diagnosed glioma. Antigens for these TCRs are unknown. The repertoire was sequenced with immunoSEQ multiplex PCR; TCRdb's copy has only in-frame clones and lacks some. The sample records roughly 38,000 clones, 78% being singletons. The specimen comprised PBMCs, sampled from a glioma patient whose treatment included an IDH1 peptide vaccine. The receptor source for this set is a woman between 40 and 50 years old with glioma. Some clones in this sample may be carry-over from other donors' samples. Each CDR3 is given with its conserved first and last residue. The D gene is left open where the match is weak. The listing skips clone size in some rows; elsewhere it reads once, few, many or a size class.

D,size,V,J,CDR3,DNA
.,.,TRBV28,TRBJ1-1,CASRTGTLDTEAFF,TGTGCCAGCAGGACAGGAACTCTCGACACTGAAGCTTTCTTT
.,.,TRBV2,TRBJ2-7,CASSVGYSDEQYF,TGTGCCAGCAGTGTAGGATACTCCGACGAGCAGTACTTC
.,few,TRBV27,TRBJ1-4,CASSARRGRGEKLFF,TGTGCCAGCAGTGCCCGAAGGGGTCGGGGGGAAAAACTGTTTTTT
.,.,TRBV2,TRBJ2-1,CASSEPFKAEQFF,TGTGCCAGCAGTGAACCCTTTAAGGCCGAGCAGTTCTTC
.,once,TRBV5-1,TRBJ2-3,CASSLAQRSTDTQYF,TGCGCCAGCAGCTTGGCACAGAGAAGCACAGATACGCAGTATTTT
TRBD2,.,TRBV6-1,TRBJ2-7,CASSVGLAGVEQYF,TGTGCCAGCAGTGTAGGCCTAGCGGGAGTTGAGCAGTACTTC
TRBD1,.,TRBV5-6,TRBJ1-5,CASSWGQGAGNQPQHF,TGTGCCAGCAGCTGGGGACAGGGGGCAGGCAATCAGCCCCAGCATTTT
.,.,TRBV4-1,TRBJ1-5,CASSQDRRGVSNQPQHF,TGCGCCAGCAGCCAAGATCGGAGAGGGGTGAGCAATCAGCCCCAGCATTTT
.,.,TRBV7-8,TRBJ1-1,CASRPDRNTEAFF,TGTGCCAGCAGACCCGACAGGAACACTGAAGCTTTCTTT
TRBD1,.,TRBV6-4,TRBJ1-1,CASSETGEDTEAFF,TGTGCCAGCAGTGAGACAGGGGAGGACACTGAAGCTTTCTTT
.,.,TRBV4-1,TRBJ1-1,CASSQARRNTEAFF,TGCGCCAGCAGCCAAGCTAGGAGGAACACTGAAGCTTTCTTT
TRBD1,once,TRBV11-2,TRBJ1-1,CASRRIRGRRNTEAFF,TGTGCCAGCAGACGCATCAGGGGGCGACGGAACACTGAAGCTTTCTTT
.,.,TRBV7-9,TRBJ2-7,CASSPETSRDHKMHEQYF,TGTGCCAGCAGCCCCGAAACCTCCCGGGACCACAAAATGCACGAGCAGTACTTC
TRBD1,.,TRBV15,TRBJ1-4,CATSIGGQPNEKLFF,TGTGCCACCAGCATAGGGGGACAGCCAAATGAAAAACTGTTTTTT
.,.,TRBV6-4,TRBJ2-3,CASSPQGRAAFNTQYF,TGTGCCAGCAGCCCCCAGGGACGGGCCGCCTTCAATACGCAGTATTTT
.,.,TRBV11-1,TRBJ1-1,CASSHRGTEAFF,TGTGCCAGCAGTCATAGGGGGACTGAAGCTTTCTTT
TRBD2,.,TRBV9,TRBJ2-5,CASSVGLAGVYGETQYF,TGTGCCAGCAGCGTAGGTCTAGCGGGGGTATATGGGGAGACCCAGTACTTC
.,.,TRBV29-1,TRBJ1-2,CSVERAYGYTF,TGCAGCGTTGAGAGGGCGTATGGCTACACCTTC
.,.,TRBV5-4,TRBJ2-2,CASSLISNTGELFF,TGTGCCAGCAGCTTGATTTCTAACACCGGGGAGCTGTTTTTT
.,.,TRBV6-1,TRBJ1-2,CASSDRQKPYGYTF,TGTGCCAGCAGTGATCGACAGAAACCCTATGGCTACACCTTC
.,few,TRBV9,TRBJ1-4,CASSVGAANEKLFF,TGTGCCAGCAGCGTAGGAGCAGCTAATGAAAAACTGTTTTTT
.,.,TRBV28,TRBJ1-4,CASSGAGDGTNEKLFF,TGTGCCAGCAGCGGGGCGGGGGATGGAACTAATGAAAAACTGTTTTTT
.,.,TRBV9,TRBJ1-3,CASSRGGLSGNTIYF,TGTGCCAGCAGCCGCGGGGGCCTTTCTGGAAACACCATATATTTT
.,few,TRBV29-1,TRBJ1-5,CSVARASNQPQHF,TGCAGCGTTGCCAGGGCAAGCAATCAGCCCCAGCATTTT
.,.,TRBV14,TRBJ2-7,CASSQDRAKQYF,TGTGCCAGCAGCCAAGATAGGGCGAAGCAGTACTTC
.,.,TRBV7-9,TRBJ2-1,CASSLLGDEQFF,TGTGCCAGCAGCTTACTGGGCGATGAGCAGTTCTTC
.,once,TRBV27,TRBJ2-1,CATSLGGGQFF,TGTGCCACCTCTCTCGGTGGGGGCCAGTTCTTC
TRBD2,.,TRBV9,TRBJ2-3,CASSVGGGFTDTQYF,TGTGCCAGCAGCGTAGGGGGGGGGTTCACAGATACGCAGTATTTT
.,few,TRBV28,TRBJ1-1,CASSFISGRAFF,TGTGCCAGCAGTTTCATATCCGGCCGGGCTTTCTTT
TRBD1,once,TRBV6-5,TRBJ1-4,CASSWDRGREKLFF,TGTGCCAGCAGTTGGGACAGGGGGCGTGAAAAACTGTTTTTT
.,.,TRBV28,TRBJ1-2,CASVQGLGYTF,TGTGCCAGCGTACAAGGGCTAGGCTACACCTTC
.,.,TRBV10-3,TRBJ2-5,CAIRGAGIQETQYF,TGTGCCATCAGGGGAGCGGGCATCCAAGAGACCCAGTACTTC
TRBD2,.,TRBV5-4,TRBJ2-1,CASSLGASGGYNEQFF,TGTGCCAGCAGCTTGGGGGCTAGCGGGGGGTATAATGAGCAGTTCTTC
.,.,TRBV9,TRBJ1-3,CASSAPEQGARNTIYF,TGTGCCAGCAGCGCACCCGAACAGGGCGCCCGGAACACCATATATTTT
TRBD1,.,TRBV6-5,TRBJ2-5,CASSFTAGTGQETQYF,TGTGCCAGCAGTTTTACCGCCGGGACAGGGCAAGAGACCCAGTACTTC
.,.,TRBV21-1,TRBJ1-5,CASSKDRGGQPQHF,TGTGCCAGCAGCAAAGACAGGGGGGGCCAGCCCCAGCATTTT
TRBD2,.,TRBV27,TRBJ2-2,CASSFSVGLAVPGELFF,TGTGCCAGCAGTTTCTCAGTGGGACTAGCGGTCCCAGGGGAGCTGTTTTTT
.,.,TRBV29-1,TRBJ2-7,CSVGTDEQYF,TGCAGCGTTGGGACGGACGAGCAGTACTTC
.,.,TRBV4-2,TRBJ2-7,CASSRSGSHYEQYF,TGTGCCAGCAGTCGCTCCGGGTCCCACTACGAGCAGTACTTC
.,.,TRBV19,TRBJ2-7,CASSRDTIGEQYF,TGTGCCAGTAGTCGGGACACGATTGGCGAGCAGTACTTC
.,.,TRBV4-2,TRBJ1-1,CASYGDTEAFF,TGTGCCAGCTACGGAGACACTGAAGCTTTCTTT
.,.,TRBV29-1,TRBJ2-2,CSYRRGTNTGELFF,TGCAGTTACCGCCGGGGAACTAACACCGGGGAGCTGTTTTTT
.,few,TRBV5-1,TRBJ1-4,CASSLDNEKLFF,TGCGCCAGCAGCTTGGACAACGAAAAACTGTTTTTT
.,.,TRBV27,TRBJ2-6,CASSPGRGANVLTF,TGTGCCAGCAGTCCGGGGCGAGGGGCCAACGTCCTGACTTTC
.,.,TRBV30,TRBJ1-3,CAWSVRADTIYF,TGTGCCTGGAGTGTAAGGGCCGACACCATATATTTT
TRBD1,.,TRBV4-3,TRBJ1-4,CASSHGTANEKLFF,TGCGCCAGCAGCCATGGGACAGCGAATGAAAAACTGTTTTTT
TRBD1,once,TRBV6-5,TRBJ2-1,CASNPRDSYNEQFF,TGTGCCAGCAACCCCCGGGACAGCTACAATGAGCAGTTCTTC
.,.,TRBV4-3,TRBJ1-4,CASSQGGTTNEKLFF,TGCGCCAGCAGCCAAGGGGGGACAACTAATGAAAAACTGTTTTTT
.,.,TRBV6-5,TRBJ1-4,CASSYRGPTVEKLFF,TGTGCCAGCAGTTACAGAGGTCCCACCGTTGAAAAACTGTTTTTT
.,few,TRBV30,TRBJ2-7,CAWSRAAGYRADYEQYF,TGTGCCTGGAGTAGAGCGGCGGGGTACAGGGCCGACTACGAGCAGTACTTC
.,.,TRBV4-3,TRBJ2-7,CASSNGYVDGYEQYF,TGCGCCAGCAGCAATGGGTACGTCGATGGCTACGAGCAGTACTTC
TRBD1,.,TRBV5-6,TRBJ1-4,CASSLDWTGRGTNEKLFF,TGTGCCAGCAGCTTGGATTGGACAGGGAGAGGGACTAATGAAAAACTGTTTTTT
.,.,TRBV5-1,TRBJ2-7,CASSTRHALIPGF,TGCGCCAGCAGCACCCGGCACGCCCTGATTCCTGGCTTC
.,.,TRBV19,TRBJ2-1,CASTKAGTGYSEQFF,TGTGCCAGTACGAAGGCCGGGACTGGCTACAGTGAGCAGTTCTTC